These 15 T cell receptor beta chains were all obtained from the same sample, sequenced in a study of control samples from healthy donors and cancer patients. Assay used: immunoSEQ multiplex PCR; TCRdb lists only in-frame clones, some missing. The repertoire holds approximately 97,000 clones, with approximately 92% as singletons. The sequenced material came from blood. The receptors here all came from a human donor in good health. The donor label of this sample is uncertain.

This chain connects TRBV6-1 to TRBJ1-2; possibly TRBD1 for D (6 bases). This CDR3 contains 13 residues. Germline lookup yields CDR1 MNHNS and CDR2 SASEGT. The ends were cut back, 3 bases at V and 6 bases at J, with 11 bases in the middle. CDR3 DNA sequence: TGTGCCAGCAGTGACCTCGGGACAAATGGCTACACCTTC. It translates to CASSDLGTNGYTF.

The chain employs TRBV12-3 or TRBV12-4 and TRBJ1-1; D is possibly TRBD1 (6 bases). The germline V and J ends were trimmed by 7 bases and 1 base, with 10 bases remaining between them. The length of the CDR3 is 13 residues. CDR3 DNA sequence: TGTGCCAGCAAGGTACAGGGGAACACTGAAGCTTTCTTT. It encodes CASKVQGNTEAFF.

The rearrangement joins TRBV4-3 to TRBJ1-6; 9 nucleotides align to TRBD1. J was trimmed by 10 bases and V by 0 bases; bases with no gene match: 7. In germline, CDR1 is LGHNA, CDR2 YSLEER. The CDR3 covers 16 residues. DNA of the CDR3: TGCGCCAGCAGCCAAGATGCGGGGACAGGGACCTCACCCCTCCACTTT. It codes for CASSQDAGTGTSPLHF.

In its sample, this clone was seen once. This sequence joins TRBV23-1 and TRBJ1-2, with D unclear. TRBV23-1 is an ORF, and what it does is uncertain. V lost 0 bases to trimming and J lost 4 bases, with 6 bases between them. The CDR3 has 13 amino acids. CDR3: CASSQSSGYGYTF. CDR3 in DNA: TGCGCCAGCAGTCAATCGTCCGGCTATGGCTACACCTTC.

The gene calls are TRBV6-5 and TRBJ1-1, with a tentative D call TRBD1 (5 bases). CDR1 and CDR2 from the germline V gene are MNHEY and SVGAGI. With 8 bases removed from V and 5 bases from J, the gap between germline ends came to 15 bases. This CDR3 is 13 amino acids long. Written as DNA, the CDR3 is TGTGCCAGCTCTCAAGAGGGGCGGACTGAAGCTTTCTTT. Protein sequence: CASSQEGRTEAFF.

The chain couples TRBV7-2 to TRBJ2-5; D gene uncertain. The CDR3 is 16 amino acids. Germline CDR1 SGHTA, CDR2 FQGNSA. Deletions cut 3 bases from V and 4 bases from J, with 18 bases between. As DNA, the CDR3 is TGTGCCAGCAGCTTCGCCCGGGCAGGTCAATTAGAGACCCAGTACTTC. Translating gives CASSFARAGQLETQYF.

This rearrangement joins TRBV19 to TRBJ1-5, with D unresolved. CDR3 length: 15 residues. CDR1 is LNHDA and CDR2 is SQIVND in the germline V gene (reference sequence). The V and J ends lost 5 bases and 1 base respectively, with 12 bases between them. The CDR3 nucleotides read TGTGCCAGTAGTGCCCGGACCCTAAGCAATCAGCCCCAGCATTTT. It encodes CASSARTLSNQPQHF.

The chain recombines TRBV10-3 with TRBJ1-3; D not certain. Trimming removed 1 base at V and 0 bases at J, with 7 bases between. The CDR3 is 15 residues long. Germline lookup yields CDR1 ENHRY and CDR2 SYGVKD. The CDR3 sequence: CAISEFTSSGNTIYF. The CDR3, as DNA: TGTGCCATCAGTGAGTTTACGAGCTCTGGAAACACCATATATTTT.

The chain employs TRBV6-2 or TRBV6-3 and TRBJ2-7; TRBD1 matches at 10 bases. The CDR3 extends over 14 amino acids. Germline CDR1 reads MNHEY; CDR2 reads SVGEGT. Unmatched junction bases numbered 2, after V lost 4 bases and J lost 2 bases. This CDR3 reads CASSWGTGAYEQYF. The CDR3 DNA sequence: TGTGCCAGCAGTTGGGGGACAGGGGCCTACGAGCAGTACTTC.

V usage is TRBV7-6 and J usage is TRBJ2-1; 10 bases are shared with TRBD1. CDR1 SGHVS and CDR2 FNYEAQ come from the germline V gene. The CDR3 runs 14 residues. The ends lost 4 bases at V and 6 bases at J; junction bases unmatched: 3. This chain's CDR3 is CASSWGQGTNEQFF. The CDR3, as DNA: TGTGCCAGCAGCTGGGGACAGGGGACCAATGAGCAGTTCTTC.

The rearrangement joins TRBV12-5 to TRBJ2-2; tentative D call: TRBD1 (6 bases). V lost 0 bases and J 6 bases, leaving 8 bases between the germline ends. In germline, CDR1 is LGHNT, CDR2 FRNRAP. This CDR3 contains 14 residues. For the CDR3, the DNA is TGTGCTAGTGGTTTGGTAAGACAGGCCGGGGAGCTGTTTTTT. This codes for CASGLVRQAGELFF.

The rearrangement uses TRBV5-1 and TRBJ1-4; tentatively, D is TRBD1 (6 bases). Trimming shortened V by 3 bases and J by 4 bases, and 10 bases separated the two germline ends. The CDR3 length is 14 residues. Germline V lookup: CDR1 SGHRS, CDR2 YFSETQ. The CDR3 DNA is TGCGCCAGCAGCTCGGACAGAAGTAATGAAAAACTGTTTTTT. The encoded protein is CASSSDRSNEKLFF.

The rearrangement uses TRBV6-5 and TRBJ1-6, with D possibly being TRBD1 (5 bases). Germline V lookup: CDR1 MNHEY, CDR2 SVGAGI. The CDR3 sequence is 14 residues long. The germline V and J ends were trimmed by 2 bases and 9 bases, with 11 bases remaining between them. CDR3 bases: TGTGCCAGCAGTTACATGCAGGGAAGTTCACCCCTCCACTTT. This sequence encodes CASSYMQGSSPLHF.

The chain uses TRBV4-3 and TRBJ1-6; D is ambiguous. Per the germline V gene, CDR1 is LGHNA and CDR2 is YSLEER. The V end was cut by 1 base, the J end by 8 bases, with 9 bases between. This CDR3 contains 14 residues. The CDR3 DNA reads as TGCGCCAGCAGCCAAGGGGGAGCCGATTCACCCCTCCACTTT. As protein: CASSQGGADSPLHF.

The rearrangement uses TRBV15 and TRBJ2-5; tentative D call: TRBD2 (7 bases). Germline V gene data show CDR1 as LNHNV and CDR2 as YYDKDF (reference sequence). The V gene lost 6 bases and the J gene lost 1 base, with 12 bases spanning the gap. CDR3 length equals 14 residues. The DNA of the CDR3 is TGTGCCACCAGTAGGGGGAGGGGCCAAGAGACCCAGTACTTC. Translated: CATSRGRGQETQYF. Supplemented by reference TRBV15 and TRBJ2-5, the full variable domain reads DAMVIQNPRYQVTQFGKPVTLSCSQTLNHNVMYWYQQKSSQAPKLLFHYYDKDFNNEADTPDNFQSRRPNTSFCFLDIRSPGLGDTAMYLCATSRGRGQETQYFGPGTRLLVL.